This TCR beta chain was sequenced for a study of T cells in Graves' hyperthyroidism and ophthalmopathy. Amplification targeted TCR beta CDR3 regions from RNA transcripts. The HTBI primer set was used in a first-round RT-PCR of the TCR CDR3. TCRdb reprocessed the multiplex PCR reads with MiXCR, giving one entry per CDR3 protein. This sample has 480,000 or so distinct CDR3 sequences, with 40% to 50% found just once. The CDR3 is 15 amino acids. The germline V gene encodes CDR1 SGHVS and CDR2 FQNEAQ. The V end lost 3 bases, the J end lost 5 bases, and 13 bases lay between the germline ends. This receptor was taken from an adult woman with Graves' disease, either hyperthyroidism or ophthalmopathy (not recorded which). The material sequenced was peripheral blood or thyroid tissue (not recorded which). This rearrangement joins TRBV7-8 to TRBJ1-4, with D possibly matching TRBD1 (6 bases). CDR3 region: CASSLGGQLNEKLFF. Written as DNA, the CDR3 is TGTGCCAGCAGCTTGGGCGGACAGCTCAATGAAAAACTGTTTTTT. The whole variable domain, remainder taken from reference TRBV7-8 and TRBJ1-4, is GAGVSQSPRYKVAKRGQDVALRCDPISGHVSLFWYQQALGQGPEFLTYFQNEAQLDKSGLPSDRFFAERPEGSVSTLKIQRTQQEDSAVYLCASSLGGQLNEKLFFGSGTQLSVL.